Sequencing of this TCR beta chain was carried out in a study of blood T cell repertoires in COVID-19. As for the study in general: T cells, B-cell-depleted T cells, or PBMCs provided the cDNA or gDNA that served as material.

This CDR3 contains 15 residues. V was pared by 8 bases and J by 0 bases, with 15 bases between. Germline CDR1 MNHEY, CDR2 SVGAGI. Sequencing was performed with immunoSEQ multiplex PCR; in TCRdb, only in-frame clones are kept and a portion is missing. The sample lists a few hundred thousand clones; about 85% were seen once. The J gene is TRBJ2-3, the V gene TRBV6-5, with TRBD2 as a possible D gene (5 bases). The receptor's source is an older woman who had recovered from COVID-19. The sequencing sample was made of peripheral blood. This CDR3 reads CASRLALTSTDTQYF. The CDR3 region has the DNA TGTGCCAGCCGGCTAGCCTTGACTAGCACAGATACGCAGTATTTT.